This TCR beta chain comes out of a study of PD-1 blockade in classical Hodgkin lymphoma. In every patient, relapse followed autologous stem cell transplantation, while exposure to brentuximab vedotin differed. Assay used: immunoSEQ multiplex PCR; TCRdb lists only in-frame clones, some missing. The table has over 20,000 clones, 80% seen once; the top ten hold roughly 6.7%. CDR1 and CDR2 from the germline V gene are MNHEY and SMNVEV (reference sequence). Germline trimming cut 3 bases from V and 6 bases from J; bases unmatched to any gene: 7. The CDR3 has 15 residues. Sequencing used peripheral blood mononuclear cells (PBMCs), obtained at baseline. The chain recombines TRBV27 with TRBJ1-2; the match to TRBD1 covers 10 bases. This clonotype was obtained from a human donor with classical Hodgkin lymphoma. The CDR3 here is CASSFSGQGGNGYTF. CDR3 DNA: TGTGCCAGCAGTTTTTCCGGACAGGGGGGAAATGGCTACACCTTC.